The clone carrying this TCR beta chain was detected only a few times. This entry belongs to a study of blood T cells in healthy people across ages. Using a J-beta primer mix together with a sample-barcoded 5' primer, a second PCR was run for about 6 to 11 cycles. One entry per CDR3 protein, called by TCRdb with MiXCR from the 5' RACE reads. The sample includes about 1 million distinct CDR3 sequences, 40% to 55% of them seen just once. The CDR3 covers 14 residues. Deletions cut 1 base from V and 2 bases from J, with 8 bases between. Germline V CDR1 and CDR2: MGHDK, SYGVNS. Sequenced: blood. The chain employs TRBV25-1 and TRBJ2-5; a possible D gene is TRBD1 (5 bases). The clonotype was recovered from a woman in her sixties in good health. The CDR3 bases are TGTGCCAGCAGTGAATTCGCAGGGCAAGAGACCCAGTACTTC. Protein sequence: CASSEFAGQETQYF.